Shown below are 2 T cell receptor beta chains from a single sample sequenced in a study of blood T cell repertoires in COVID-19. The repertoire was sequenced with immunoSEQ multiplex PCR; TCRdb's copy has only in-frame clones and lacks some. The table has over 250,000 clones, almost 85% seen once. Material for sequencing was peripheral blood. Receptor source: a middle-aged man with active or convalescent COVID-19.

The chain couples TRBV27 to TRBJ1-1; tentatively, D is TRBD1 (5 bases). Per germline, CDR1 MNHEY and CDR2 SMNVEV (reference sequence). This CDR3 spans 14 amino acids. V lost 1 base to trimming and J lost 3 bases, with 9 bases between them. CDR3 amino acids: CASSLLRGDTEAFF. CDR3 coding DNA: TGTGCCAGCAGTTTATTACGGGGGGACACTGAAGCTTTCTTT.

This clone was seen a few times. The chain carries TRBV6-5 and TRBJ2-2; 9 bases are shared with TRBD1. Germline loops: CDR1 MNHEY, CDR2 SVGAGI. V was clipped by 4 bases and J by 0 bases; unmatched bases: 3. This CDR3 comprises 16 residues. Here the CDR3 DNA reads TGTGCCAGCAGTTTAACAGGGGGCGCGAACACCGGGGAGCTGTTTTTT. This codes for CASSLTGGANTGELFF.